These 24 T cell receptor beta chains originate from one sample sequenced in a study of T cells in Graves' hyperthyroidism and ophthalmopathy (dated by TCRdb to the late 2010s). The method behind the library was multiplex PCR. Sequencing relied on an Illumina HiSeq 2000. Amplification of TCR beta CDR3 regions was carried out from RNA transcripts. The TCR CDR3 was subjected to a first round of RT-PCR using the HTBI primer set and the Qiagen OneStep RT-PCR kit. TCRdb passed the public sequencing reads through fastp at Q25 and MiXCR, retaining productive beta sequences. Rows with a matching CDR3 protein are joined into one entry that keeps the most common DNA and genes. This sample lists about 610,000 distinct CDR3 sequences; about 15% were detected once. The ten largest clones represent around 4.1% of the sample. The sample comprised blood. The receptors originated from a woman between 40 and 55 years old with Graves' ophthalmopathy.

Ten or more counts support this clonotype. This CDR3 is CASSLDRLEVHLSYEQYF. CDR3 nucleotide sequence: TGTGCCAGCAGCTTAGATCGGCTAGAGGTACATCTCTCCTACGAGCAGTACTTC. The chain has TRBV11-2 and TRBJ2-7; D is undetermined. This CDR3 region has 18 residues. Germline values: CDR1 SGHAT, CDR2 FQNNGV. Between the trimmed V and J ends, which lost 0 bases and 0 bases, there was a span of 18 bases. Drawing the rest from reference TRBV11-2 and TRBJ2-7, the complete variable domain is EAGVAQSPRYKIIEKRQSVAFWCNPISGHATLYWYQQILGQGPKLLIQFQNNGVVDDSQLPKDRFSAERLKGVDSTLKIQPAKLEDSAVYLCASSLDRLEVHLSYEQYFGPGTRLTVT.

This clonotype was detected ten times or more. The V call is TRBV20-1, the J call TRBJ2-7; 11 bases fit TRBD2. The CDR3 length is 14 residues. CDR1 is DFQATT and CDR2 is SNEGSKA in the germline V gene (reference sequence). The trim removed 2 bases at V and 4 bases at J, leaving 4 bases unmatched. In DNA, the CDR3 is TGCAGTGCTAGACCGGGACTAGCGGATTACGAGCAGTACTTC. This sequence encodes CSARPGLADYEQYF.

This chain connects TRBV30 to TRBJ2-7; 9 bases align to TRBD1. This CDR3 is built from 13 residues. J lost 5 bases, V lost 1 base, and 3 bases had no gene match. From germline, CDR1 is GTSNPN and CDR2 SVGIG (reference sequence). Written as DNA, the CDR3 is TGTGCCTGGAGTGACAGGGGGCAGGACGAGCAGTACTTC. Amino acid sequence: CAWSDRGQDEQYF.

This clonotype occurred many times. This sequence joins TRBV11-2 and TRBJ2-7; TRBD1 agrees at 8 bases. The CDR3 spans 19 residues. V dropped 1 base and J dropped 3; count of bases not matched to a gene: 17. Germline CDR1 SGHAT, CDR2 FQNNGV. The chain's CDR3 is CASSLGGLLTGATLYEQYF. CDR3 nucleotide sequence: TGTGCCAGCAGCTTAGGGGGGCTGCTGACAGGGGCGACGCTCTACGAGCAGTACTTC. Based on the CDR3 plus reference TRBV11-2 and TRBJ2-7, the full variable domain is EAGVAQSPRYKIIEKRQSVAFWCNPISGHATLYWYQQILGQGPKLLIQFQNNGVVDDSQLPKDRFSAERLKGVDSTLKIQPAKLEDSAVYLCASSLGGLLTGATLYEQYFGPGTRLTVT.

In its sample, this clonotype was seen many times. V gene TRBV13 combines with J gene TRBJ1-1; D possibly corresponds to TRBD1 (5 bases). The CDR3 length is 15 residues. The germline V and J ends were trimmed by 5 bases and 1 base, with 14 bases remaining between them. In germline, CDR1 is PRHDT, CDR2 FYEKMQ (reference sequence). In nucleotides, the CDR3 is TGTGCCAGCAGCCAACTGGGTGGGGCGAACACTGAAGCTTTCTTT. Its translation: CASSQLGGANTEAFF. The entire variable domain, with the rest obtained from reference TRBV13 and TRBJ1-1, is as follows: AAGVIQSPRHLIKEKRETATLKCYPIPRHDTVYWYQQGPGQDPQFLISFYEKMQSDKGSIPDRFSAQQFSDYHSELNMSSLELGDSALYFCASSQLGGANTEAFFGQGTRLTVV.

At least ten counts were recorded for this clonotype. V and J are TRBV29-1 and TRBJ1-5; a possible D gene is TRBD1 (6 bases). Germline V gives CDR1 SQVTM, CDR2 ANQGSEA. With 4 bases removed from V and 7 bases from J, the gap between germline ends came to 14 bases. The CDR3 loop spans 13 amino acids. CDR3 DNA sequence: TGCAGCGTTGTGCGGGACATCGGCCAGCCCCAGCATTTT. Translation: CSVVRDIGQPQHF.

This clonotype was observed many times. The CDR3 DNA reads TGTGCCAGCAGCTTAGGCCAGGACGAGCAGTACTTC. Its translation: CASSLGQDEQYF. This chain links TRBV7-9 with TRBJ2-7; no clear D. Germline assignment: CDR1 SEHNR and CDR2 FQNEAQ (reference sequence). The V and J ends lost 1 base and 5 bases respectively, with 6 bases between them. This CDR3 contains 12 residues.

The chain recombines TRBV4-1 with TRBJ1-1; D possibly corresponds to TRBD1 (5 bases). The CDR3 totals 15 residues. Looked up from germline, CDR1 is MGHRA and CDR2 is YSYEKL. Trimming removed 4 bases from V and 0 bases from J, with 12 bases in between. For the CDR3, the DNA is TGCGCCAGCAGCCGAGGCTACAGGCTGAACACTGAAGCTTTCTTT. Translated: CASSRGYRLNTEAFF.

This clonotype has only a few counts. V usage is TRBV19 and J usage is TRBJ2-7, with a tentative D call TRBD1 (6 bases). Trimming removed 5 bases from V and 3 bases from J, with 14 bases in between. CDR1 and CDR2 (germline): LNHDA, SQIVND (reference sequence). The CDR3 totals 14 residues. The DNA for the CDR3 is TGTGCCAGTAGTCAGGCAGGGGCCCTCTACGAGCAGTACTTC. It encodes CASSQAGALYEQYF.

This clonotype occurred many times. This rearrangement joins TRBV5-1 to TRBJ2-7; D is uncertain. CDR1 is SGHRS and CDR2 is YFSETQ in the germline V gene. The CDR3 is 14 residues long. Trimming shortened V by 4 bases and J by 6 bases, and 17 bases separated the two germline ends. The CDR3 DNA sequence: TGCGCCAGCAGCCCTGACGATCTGGGCGGCGAGCAGTACTTC. Protein sequence: CASSPDDLGGEQYF.

This clonotype was found a few times. This rearrangement joins TRBV30 to TRBJ1-1; D perhaps matches TRBD1 (5 bases). The CDR3 spans 15 residues. CDR1 and CDR2 from the germline V gene are GTSNPN and SVGIG (reference sequence). The V gene lost 4 bases and the J gene lost 5 bases, with 20 bases spanning the gap. The CDR3 bases are TGTGCCTGGACCTCCCCCTGGGGCGCGGGTACTGAAGCTTTCTTT. It translates to CAWTSPWGAGTEAFF.

This clonotype was observed at least ten times. The chain is built from TRBV6-2 or TRBV6-3 and TRBJ2-7; TRBD1 matches 8 bases. V lost 5 bases to trimming and J lost 3 bases; unmatched junction nucleotides: 6. The CDR3 extends over 14 amino acids. Per the germline V gene, CDR1 is MNHEY and CDR2 is SVGEGT. The CDR3 bases are TGTGCCAGCAGTACCCCCGGGACAGGCTACGAGCAGTACTTC. This codes for CASSTPGTGYEQYF.

Worth noting for this clonotype: A much larger clone lies a single base off, so this may be a read error. The V call is TRBV9, the J call TRBJ1-2; D gene uncertain. The CDR3 extends over 14 amino acids. CDR1 is SGDLS and CDR2 is YYNGEE in the germline V gene. CDR3 DNA sequence: TGTGCCAGCAGCGTAGCTTCTCCATCCTATGGCTACGCCTTC. The encoded protein is CASSVASPSYGYAF.

This clonotype was counted a few times. The rearrangement joins TRBV19 to TRBJ1-1; weak D call: TRBD1 (6 bases). Germline V gene lookup returns CDR1 LNHDA and CDR2 SQIVND (reference sequence). Between the trimmed V and J ends, which lost 8 bases and 1 base, there was a span of 14 bases. The CDR3 is 14 amino acids. CDR3 DNA sequence: TGTGCCAGTTCCTGGCGGGACAAGAACACTGAAGCTTTCTTT. It specifies CASSWRDKNTEAFF.

This clonotype was recorded many times. The rearrangement uses TRBV7-9 and TRBJ1-2, with D possibly matching TRBD1 (6 bases). Germline-derived CDR1 and CDR2 are SEHNR and FQNEAQ (reference sequence). V shed 2 bases and J shed 6 bases, with 10 bases lying between them. The CDR3 extends over 13 amino acids. The CDR3 here is CASSLLGGDGYTF. CDR3 DNA: TGTGCCAGCAGCTTACTAGGGGGGGATGGCTACACCTTC.

The sample holds a few counts of this clonotype. The chain has TRBV6-1 and TRBJ2-7; TRBD2 matches at 10 bases. CDR3 length equals 15 residues. In germline, CDR1 is MNHNS, CDR2 SASEGT. J gave up 0 bases and V 1 base, and 0 bases lay outside the gene matches. In DNA form, the CDR3 reads TGTGCCAGCAGTGAAGGGACTAGCGGCTCCTACGAGCAGTACTTC. Its translation is CASSEGTSGSYEQYF.

In its sample, this clonotype was seen many times. The J gene is TRBJ2-6, the V gene TRBV12-3 or TRBV12-4; D possibly corresponds to TRBD1 (5 bases). This CDR3 is 14 amino acids long. The ends were cut back, 6 bases at V and 2 bases at J, with 8 bases in the middle. CDR3 sequence reads: CASRATAGANVLTF. The CDR3 DNA follows: TGTGCCAGCAGAGCGACAGCTGGGGCCAACGTCCTGACTTTC.

This clonotype was counted between two and nine times. The rearrangement joins TRBV28 to TRBJ2-5; perhaps TRBD1 as D (5 bases). Trimming removed 6 bases at V and 5 bases at J, with 16 bases between. Germline assignment: CDR1 MDHEN and CDR2 SYDVKM. The CDR3 extends over 14 amino acids. The CDR3 spells CASSLTYAGETQYF. In nucleotides, the CDR3 is TGTGCCAGCAGCCTTACATATGCAGGGGAGACCCAGTACTTC.

This clonotype has a count of ten or more. The chain uses TRBV30 and TRBJ2-5, with 13 nucleotides matching TRBD2. The V segment lost 2 bases and the J segment 7 bases; nucleotides outside the gene matches: 10. The CDR3 loop spans 16 amino acids. The germline gives CDR1 GTSNPN, CDR2 SVGIG (reference sequence). The CDR3 loop reads CAWSLGLAGVSGTQYF. The CDR3 DNA reads as TGTGCCTGGAGTCTTGGACTAGCGGGAGTCTCAGGGACCCAGTACTTC.

At least ten counts were recorded for this clonotype. The chain has TRBV11-2 and TRBJ2-6; D remains unclear. V was trimmed by 0 bases and J by 4 bases, leaving 7 bases between them. The CDR3 consists of 15 residues. Per the germline V gene, CDR1 is SGHAT and CDR2 is FQNNGV. Here the CDR3 reads CASSLERTGANVLTF. The CDR3, as DNA: TGTGCCAGCAGCTTAGAAAGAACCGGGGCCAACGTCCTGACTTTC.

This clonotype was seen many times. This CDR3 is CASSYSKPSEGYEQYF. Written as DNA, the CDR3 is TGTGCCAGCAGTTACTCGAAGCCGAGCGAGGGCTACGAGCAGTACTTC. The chain recombines TRBV6-5 with TRBJ2-7, with a tentative D call TRBD2 (5 bases). The CDR3 is made up of 16 amino acids. Germline V lookup: CDR1 MNHEY, CDR2 SVGAGI. V was clipped by 0 bases and J by 3 bases, with 15 bases between them.

This clonotype has ten or more counts. The chain couples TRBV7-8 to TRBJ2-2, with TRBD2 matching 11 bases. The V gene's germline CDR1 is SGHVS and CDR2 FQNEAQ. This CDR3 spans 17 amino acids. The junction had 10 bases not matched to a gene; V was cut back by 5 bases and J by 5 bases. DNA of the CDR3: TGTGCCAGCAGCAGATCACTAGCGGGAGTGCGGACCGGGGAGCTGTTTTTT. Protein product: CASSRSLAGVRTGELFF.

The chain is built from TRBV12-3 or TRBV12-4 and TRBJ2-6, with 8 bases aligning to TRBD2. The J segment lost 0 bases and the V segment lost 8 bases, leaving 12 bases of the junction unmatched. CDR3 length: 18 residues. CDR3 nucleotides: TGTGCCAGCGCGGAGCTAGCGGGCAGCGCCTCTGGGGCCAACGTCCTGACTTTC. Amino acid sequence: CASAELAGSASGANVLTF.

This clonotype has more than one count but fewer than ten. V gene TRBV15 combines with J gene TRBJ1-1; 7 nucleotides line up with TRBD1. CDR1 and CDR2 (germline): LNHNV, YYDKDF (reference sequence). V lost 0 bases, J lost 8 bases, and 6 bases stayed unmatched. The CDR3 sequence is 14 residues long. The CDR3 DNA follows: TGTGCCACCAGCAGAGATAGCGGGGACAGAGAAGCTTTCTTT. This encodes CATSRDSGDREAFF.